This TCR beta chain was recorded in a study of shared clonotypes between healthy human individuals. This CDR3 spans 13 amino acids. CDR1 is SGDLS and CDR2 is YYNGEE in the germline V gene. The ends were cut back, 4 bases at V and 6 bases at J, with 13 bases in the middle. In the original analysis: ImmunoSEQ gave junction-only sequences without quality scores, so filtering differed. Produced via immunoSEQ multiplex PCR; TCRdb's table is partial and in-frame only. V and J calls and clone size are those listed in that table; D and trimming were worked out from the DNA. The table shows about 1.4 million clones, with around 97% occurring only once.

Sequencing was done on a sample of naive CD4+ T cells sorted from blood. Subset described: CD45RA+ positively selected. The chain recombines TRBV9 with TRBJ1-1; D possibly corresponds to TRBD1 (6 bases). This receptor was identified in a man aged 30 to 39 in good health. CDR3 bases: TGTGCCAGCAGCAAACAGGGTTTCGCTGAAGCTTTCTTT. Translating it yields CASSKQGFAEAFF.